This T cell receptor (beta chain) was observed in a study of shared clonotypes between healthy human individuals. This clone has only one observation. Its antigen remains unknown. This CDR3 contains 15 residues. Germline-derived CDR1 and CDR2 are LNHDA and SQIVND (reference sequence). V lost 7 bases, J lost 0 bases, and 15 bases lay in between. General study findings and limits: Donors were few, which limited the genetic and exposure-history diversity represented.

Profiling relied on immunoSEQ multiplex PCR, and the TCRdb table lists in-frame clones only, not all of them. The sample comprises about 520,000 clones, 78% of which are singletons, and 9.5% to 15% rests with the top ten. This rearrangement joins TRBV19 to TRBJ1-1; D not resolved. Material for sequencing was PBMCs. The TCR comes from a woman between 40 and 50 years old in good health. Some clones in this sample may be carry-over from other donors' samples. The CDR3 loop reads CASIPTQVMNTEAFF. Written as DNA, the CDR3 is TGTGCCAGTATCCCGACGCAGGTGATGAACACTGAAGCTTTCTTT.